This T cell receptor (beta chain) was recovered during a study of T cells after yellow fever vaccination. TCRdb recomputed calls from the 5' RACE reads with MiXCR, one row per CDR3 protein. The table has some 220,000 distinct CDR3 sequences, 3% to 4% seen once. CDR1 is LGHNA, CDR2 YSLEER, per germline. The CDR3 is 14 residues long. The ends were cut back, 0 bases at V and 5 bases at J, with 10 bases in the middle. The source is a man between 18 and 29 years old who received the YFV17D yellow fever vaccine. The sequencing used CD4+ T cells sorted from PBMCs, collected 10 days after the yellow fever booster vaccination. V usage is TRBV4-3 and J usage is TRBJ1-2, with D hard to call. CDR3 bases: TGCGCCAGCAGCCAAGAAAGGACGGCTTATGGCTACACCTTC. Its translation: CASSQERTAYGYTF.